These T cell receptor beta chains were read from a single sample in a study of T-cell memory formation after mild COVID-19. TCRdb re-called the 5' RACE reads with MiXCR, one entry per CDR3 protein. The sample holds roughly 480,000 distinct CDR3 sequences; more than 20% are singletons and the top ten take 12%. The sequenced sample was PBMCs or a T cell subset sorted from them (not recorded which). The source of these receptors is an adult woman who had mild COVID-19 (a few samples of this study predate the infection). Cell type and time point are not known. The CDR3 runs from the conserved cysteine through the conserved F or W.

CASITGGISRYEQYF,TRBV27,TRBJ2-7
CASCGDRDSYEQYF,TRBV28,TRBJ2-7
CATSDPGAGEKLFF,TRBV24-1,TRBJ1-4
CASSEATGQGVNEQFF,TRBV6-1,TRBJ2-1
CASSEWTGGKTEIYEQYF,TRBV25-1,TRBJ2-7
CASSLDSQETQYF,TRBV7-2,TRBJ2-5
CAIITVPSGRINEQFF,TRBV5-4,TRBJ2-1
CASSLGPSGRDDEQYF,TRBV11-3,TRBJ2-7
CSVGGKGTGVEKLFF,TRBV29-1,TRBJ1-4
CATSRDRGPFGYTF,TRBV15,TRBJ1-2
CASSIYVAGASNWDEQFF,TRBV11-1,TRBJ2-1
CASRGASGNTIYF,TRBV6-4,TRBJ1-3
CASSSVGGSGSYEQYF,TRBV12-3/TRBV12-4,TRBJ2-7
CASSSTWGTDTQYF,TRBV7-3,TRBJ2-3
CASSFGVGGYNEQFF,TRBV5-1,TRBJ2-1
CASSLPGGLMNTEAFF,TRBV5-4,TRBJ1-1
CASSLSETANEAFF,TRBV7-8,TRBJ1-1
CASSLRGFNSPLHF,TRBV27,TRBJ1-6
CATSDQTLTSGIGNEQFF,TRBV24-1,TRBJ2-1
CASSQGGDRGLTGELFF,TRBV3-1,TRBJ2-2
CASSYPGLAEENEQFF,TRBV6-5,TRBJ2-1
CASSPKGGRSNEQFF,TRBV7-2,TRBJ2-1
CASSQRLAGGLGTDTQYF,TRBV4-1,TRBJ2-3
CASSLRGDGVRDTQYF,TRBV5-1,TRBJ2-3
CASSSLLAGGLNEQFF,TRBV5-1,TRBJ2-1
CSARVVDTQYF,TRBV20-1,TRBJ2-3
CASSPHSGGAIGEQFF,TRBV7-3,TRBJ2-1
CSVERRVGYNEQFF,TRBV29-1,TRBJ2-1
CASSPGDMNTEAFF,TRBV5-6,TRBJ1-1
CATSGSNFGLNEQYF,TRBV24-1,TRBJ2-7
CSATGGETQYF,TRBV29-1,TRBJ2-5